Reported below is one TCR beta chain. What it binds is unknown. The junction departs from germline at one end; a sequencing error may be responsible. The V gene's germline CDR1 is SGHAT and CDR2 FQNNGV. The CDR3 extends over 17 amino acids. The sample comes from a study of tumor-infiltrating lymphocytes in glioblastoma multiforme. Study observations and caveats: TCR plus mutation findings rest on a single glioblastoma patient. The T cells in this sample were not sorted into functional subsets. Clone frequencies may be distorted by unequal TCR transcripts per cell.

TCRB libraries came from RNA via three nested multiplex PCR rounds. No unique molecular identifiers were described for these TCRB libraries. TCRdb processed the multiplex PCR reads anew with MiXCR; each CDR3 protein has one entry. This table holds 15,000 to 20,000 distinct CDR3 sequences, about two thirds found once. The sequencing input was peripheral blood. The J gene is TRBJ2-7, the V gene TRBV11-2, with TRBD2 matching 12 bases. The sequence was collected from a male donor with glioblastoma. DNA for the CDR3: TGTGCCAGCAGCCCCCGGTGGGGCCGACTAGCGGGGGTGGAGCAATACTTC. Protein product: CASSPRWGRLAGVEQYF.